This T cell receptor beta chain originates from a study of shared clonotypes between healthy human individuals (dated by TCRdb to 2018 to 2020). Regarding the research as a whole: A couple of women and a few men aged 18 to 49 years were included in the cohort. To increase sequencing depth and limit assay-specific biases, TCR repertoire library preparation and sequencing were carried out by different laboratories using diverse techniques. For each donor, CD4 naive and CD4 memory were each run on three plates, CD8 naive on two plates, and CD8 memory on one plate. Blood TCR repertoires of a handful of healthy adults were deeply sequenced to estimate repertoire size and the extent of clonotype sharing between individuals. Each donor's leukapheresis produced roughly between about 0.8 and 8.9 billion PBMCs.

V and J are truncated by 6 bases and 0 bases respectively, leaving an intervening sequence of 11 bases. For CDR1 and CDR2, the germline V gene lists ENHRY and SYGVKD. From its cysteine to its phenylalanine, the CDR3 spans 15 amino acids. Here the CDR3 DNA is all that survives: 45 bases in frame from base 1. Using the deep immunoSEQ assay, multiplex PCR amplified TCR CDR3 regions from genomic DNA. Genomic DNA extracted from each cell subset was distributed evenly over all wells of several immunoSEQ 96-well plates, and each plate served as one replicate. For sorted subsets, 150 to 200 ng genomic DNA, equal to approximately 30,000 T cell genomes, was loaded into each replicate PCR. Purified libraries were quantified with a Qubit 3.0 fluorometer, sized on a Bioanalyzer 2100, and re-quantified with the KAPA Library Quantification kit. Each immunoSEQ 96-well plate was sequenced on its own single-read 150-cycle Illumina NextSeq 550 flow cell. The original pipeline was this. The immunoSEQ output contained only junctional sequences without quality scores, so filtering could not match that applied to full-length reads. Sequences were annotated with PyIR, a Python wrapper for IgBLAST v1.9, and V/J genes and CDR3 were assigned using IMGT germline references. Reads were removed for weak V/J assignments (E-value above 1e-6), missing CDR3, stop codons, out-of-frame junctions, or ambiguous translated residues. V3J clonotypes were defined as sequences sharing the same inferred V gene, J gene, and CDR3 amino acid sequence. Percentage overlap between repertoires was calculated by dividing the number of shared unique clonotypes by the size of the smaller repertoire. Repertoire richness was assessed with RTK rarefaction, the Chao1 estimator, and Recon v2.1 estimates of unobserved clonotypes. Generation probabilities for all TCRbeta clonotypes obtained by the gDNA method from a handful of donors were computed using OLGA. TCRdb's version of the immuneACCESS table is confined to in-frame rearrangements and falls short of the full clone set. An unresolved V gene accounts for under half of the shortfall where checked; the remainder is of unknown origin. V, J and clone size reflect that table, while D and trimming were determined from the DNA. The sample has millions of clones on record, roughly 92% of them singletons. The top ten constitute around 0.14% of the sample.

Points the paper makes about the study in general: When a few donors were compared, the shared fraction of clonotypes was around 5% for naive CD4, around 3.6% for naive CD8, 2.3% for memory CD4, and 0.4% for memory CD8. Because the study included a small number of donors, the genetic and exposure-history diversity represented was limited. Sampling was limited to blood, and TCR repertoires in tissue likely differ from TCR repertoires in blood. Compared with non-shared clonotypes, the clonotypes found in all four sorted-subset donors had higher generation probabilities. Incomplete sequencing was indicated by rarefaction of sorted-subset datasets, despite the large sequencing depth. Based on pairwise subsampling, the degree of clonotype sharing among donors was expected to be affected by sequencing depth. Naive subsets generally had larger estimated clonotype richness than memory subsets did.

Healthy HIV-negative adults with no recently reported acute infections or vaccinations were included as donors. Only Caucasian adults living in Nashville, Tennessee, USA were represented among the donors. CD4+ T cells were enriched by magnetic negative selection; naive cells were then positively selected on CD45RA, and the negative fraction formed the memory subset. Blood was collected by leukapheresis, and PBMCs were isolated by Ficoll-Histopaque density gradient centrifugation and then cryopreserved in liquid nitrogen vapor phase. Analytical flow cytometry was used to check the purity and quantity of every magnetically sorted T cell population. From each sorted fraction, genomic DNA was isolated and quantified by UV absorbance on a Nanodrop 2000c. A note on this clone: Its antigen has not been determined. No qualities accompany the bases; no much larger clone lies one base away.

The sequence was obtained from a man between 18 and 35 years old in good health. The rearranged segments are TRBV10-3 and TRBJ1-4, with the D gene not clear enough to name. Sequencing input: naive CD4+ T cells sorted from blood. Per the publication, the cell subset or site label means: CD45RA+ positively selected. This receptor carries the CDR3 CAIRADGATNEKLFF. The DNA is TGTGCCATCAGAGCCGACGGCGCAACTAATGAAAAACTGTTTTTT.